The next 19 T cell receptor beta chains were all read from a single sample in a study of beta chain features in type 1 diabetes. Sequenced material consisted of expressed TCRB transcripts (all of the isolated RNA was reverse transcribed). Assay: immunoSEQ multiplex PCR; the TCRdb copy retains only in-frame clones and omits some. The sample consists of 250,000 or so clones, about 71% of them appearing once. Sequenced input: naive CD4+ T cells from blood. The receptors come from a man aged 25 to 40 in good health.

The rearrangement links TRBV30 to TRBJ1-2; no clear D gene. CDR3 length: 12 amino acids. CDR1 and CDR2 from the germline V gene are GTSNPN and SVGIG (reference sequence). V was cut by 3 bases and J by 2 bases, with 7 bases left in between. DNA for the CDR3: TGTGCCTGGAGCAGGCCCAACTATGGCTACACCTTC. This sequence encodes CAWSRPNYGYTF.

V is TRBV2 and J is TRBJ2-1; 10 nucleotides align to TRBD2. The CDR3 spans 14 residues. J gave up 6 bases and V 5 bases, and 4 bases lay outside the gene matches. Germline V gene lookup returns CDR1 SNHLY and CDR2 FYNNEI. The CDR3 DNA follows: TGTGCCAGCAGTAGCGGGGGGGTCGTCAATGAGCAGTTCTTC. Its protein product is CASSSGGVVNEQFF.

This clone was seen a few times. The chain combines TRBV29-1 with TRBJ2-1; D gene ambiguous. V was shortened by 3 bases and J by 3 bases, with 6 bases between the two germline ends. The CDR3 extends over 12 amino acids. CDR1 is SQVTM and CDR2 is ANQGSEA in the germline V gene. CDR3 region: CSVDSLYNEQFF. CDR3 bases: TGCAGCGTTGACAGCCTCTACAATGAGCAGTTCTTC.

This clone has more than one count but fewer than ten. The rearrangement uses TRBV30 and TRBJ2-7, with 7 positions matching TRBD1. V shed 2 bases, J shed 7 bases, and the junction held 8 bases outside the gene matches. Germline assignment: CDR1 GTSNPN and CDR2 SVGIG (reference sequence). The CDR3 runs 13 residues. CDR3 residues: CAWSTPNRGEQYF. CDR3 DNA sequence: TGTGCCTGGAGTACGCCAAACAGGGGTGAGCAGTACTTC. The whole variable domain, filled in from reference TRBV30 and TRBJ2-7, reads SQTIHQWPATLVQPVGSPLSLECTVEGTSNPNLYWYRQAAGRGLQLLFYSVGIGQISSEVPQNLSASRPQDRQFILSSKKLLLSDSGFYLCAWSTPNRGEQYFGPGTRLTVT.

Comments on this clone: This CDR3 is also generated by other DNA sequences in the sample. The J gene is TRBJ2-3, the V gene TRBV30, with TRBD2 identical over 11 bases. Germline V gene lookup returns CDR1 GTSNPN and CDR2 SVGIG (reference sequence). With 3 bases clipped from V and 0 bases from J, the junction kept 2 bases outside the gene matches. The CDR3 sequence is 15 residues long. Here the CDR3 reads CAWSRLAGSTDTQYF. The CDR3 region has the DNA TGTGCCTGGAGCCGACTAGCGGGGAGCACAGATACGCAGTATTTT.

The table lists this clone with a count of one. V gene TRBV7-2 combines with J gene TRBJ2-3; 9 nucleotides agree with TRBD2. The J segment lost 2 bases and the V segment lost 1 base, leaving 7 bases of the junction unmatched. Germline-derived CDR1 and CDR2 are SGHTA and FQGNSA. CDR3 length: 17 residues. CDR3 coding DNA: TGTGCCAGCAGCTTAGATGCCCTAGCGGGAAACACAGATACGCAGTATTTT. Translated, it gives CASSLDALAGNTDTQYF.

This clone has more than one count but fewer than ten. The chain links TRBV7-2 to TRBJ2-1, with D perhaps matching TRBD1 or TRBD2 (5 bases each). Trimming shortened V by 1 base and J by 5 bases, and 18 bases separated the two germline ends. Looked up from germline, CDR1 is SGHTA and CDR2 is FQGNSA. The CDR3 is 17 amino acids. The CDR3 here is CASSLVPGLRGNNEQFF. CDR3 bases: TGTGCCAGCAGCTTAGTGCCAGGGCTCCGAGGGAACAATGAGCAGTTCTTC.

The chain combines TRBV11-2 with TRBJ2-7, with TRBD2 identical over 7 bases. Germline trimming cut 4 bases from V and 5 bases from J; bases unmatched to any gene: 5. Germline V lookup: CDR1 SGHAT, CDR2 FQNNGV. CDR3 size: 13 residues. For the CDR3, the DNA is TGTGCCAGCAGCTCCTCGGGGGGTCACGAGCAGTACTTC. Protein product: CASSSSGGHEQYF.

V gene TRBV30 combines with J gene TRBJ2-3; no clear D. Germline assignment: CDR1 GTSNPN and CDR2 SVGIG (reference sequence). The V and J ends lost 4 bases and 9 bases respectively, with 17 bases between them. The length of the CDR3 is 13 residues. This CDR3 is CAWIPRGPGTQYF. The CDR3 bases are TGTGCCTGGATCCCCCGAGGTCCGGGCACGCAGTATTTT.

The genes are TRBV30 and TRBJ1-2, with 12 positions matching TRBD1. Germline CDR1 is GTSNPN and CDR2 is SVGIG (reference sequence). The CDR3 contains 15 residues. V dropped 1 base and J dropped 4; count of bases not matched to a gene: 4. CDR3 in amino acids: CAWSEGTGGIYGYTF. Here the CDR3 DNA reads TGTGCCTGGAGTGAAGGGACAGGGGGCATCTATGGCTACACCTTC. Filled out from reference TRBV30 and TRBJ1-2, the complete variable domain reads SQTIHQWPATLVQPVGSPLSLECTVEGTSNPNLYWYRQAAGRGLQLLFYSVGIGQISSEVPQNLSASRPQDRQFILSSKKLLLSDSGFYLCAWSEGTGGIYGYTFGSGTRLTVV.

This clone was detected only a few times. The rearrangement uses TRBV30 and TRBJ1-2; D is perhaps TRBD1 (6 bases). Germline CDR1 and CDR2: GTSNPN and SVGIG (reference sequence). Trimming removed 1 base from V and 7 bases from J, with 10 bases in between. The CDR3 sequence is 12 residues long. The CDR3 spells CAWSGTGFGYTF. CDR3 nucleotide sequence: TGTGCCTGGAGTGGAACAGGGTTTGGCTACACCTTC.

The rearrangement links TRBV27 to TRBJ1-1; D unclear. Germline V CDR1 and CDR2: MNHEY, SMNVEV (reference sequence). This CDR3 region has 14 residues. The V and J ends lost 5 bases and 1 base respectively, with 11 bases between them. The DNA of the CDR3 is TGTGCCAGCAGTCTAATTCAGGAGAACACTGAAGCTTTCTTT. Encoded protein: CASSLIQENTEAFF.

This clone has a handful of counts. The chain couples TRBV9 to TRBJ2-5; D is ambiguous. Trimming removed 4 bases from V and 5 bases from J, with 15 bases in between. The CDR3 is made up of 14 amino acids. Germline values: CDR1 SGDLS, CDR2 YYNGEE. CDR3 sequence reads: CASSPQPGSETQYF. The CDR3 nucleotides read TGTGCCAGCAGCCCTCAACCGGGTTCGGAGACCCAGTACTTC.

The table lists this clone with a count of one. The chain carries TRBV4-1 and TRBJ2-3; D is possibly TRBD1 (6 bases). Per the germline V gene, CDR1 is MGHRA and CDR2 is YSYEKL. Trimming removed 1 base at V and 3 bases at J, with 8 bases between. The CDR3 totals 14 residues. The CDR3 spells CASSQVQGTDTQYF. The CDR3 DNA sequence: TGCGCCAGCAGCCAAGTACAGGGAACAGATACGCAGTATTTT.

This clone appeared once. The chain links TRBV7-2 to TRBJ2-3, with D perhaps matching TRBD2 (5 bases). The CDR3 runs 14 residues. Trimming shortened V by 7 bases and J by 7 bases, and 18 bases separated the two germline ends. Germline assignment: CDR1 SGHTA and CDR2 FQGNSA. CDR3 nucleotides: TGTGCCAGCACCAGCCGCGAGGGCCGAAATACGCAGTATTTT. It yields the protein CASTSREGRNTQYF.

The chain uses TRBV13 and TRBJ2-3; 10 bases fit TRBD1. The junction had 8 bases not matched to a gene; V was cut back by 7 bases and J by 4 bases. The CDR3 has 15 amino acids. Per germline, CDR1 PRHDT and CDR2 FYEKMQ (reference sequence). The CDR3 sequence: CASTRDRGLSDTQYF. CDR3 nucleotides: TGTGCCAGCACCCGGGACAGGGGACTCTCAGATACGCAGTATTTT.

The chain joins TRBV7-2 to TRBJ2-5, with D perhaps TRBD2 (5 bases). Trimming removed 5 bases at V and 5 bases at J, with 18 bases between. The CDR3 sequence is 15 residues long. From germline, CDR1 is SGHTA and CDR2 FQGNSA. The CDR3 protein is CASSPSRESSETQYF. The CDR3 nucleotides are TGTGCCAGCAGCCCATCGAGGGAAAGTTCGGAGACCCAGTACTTC.

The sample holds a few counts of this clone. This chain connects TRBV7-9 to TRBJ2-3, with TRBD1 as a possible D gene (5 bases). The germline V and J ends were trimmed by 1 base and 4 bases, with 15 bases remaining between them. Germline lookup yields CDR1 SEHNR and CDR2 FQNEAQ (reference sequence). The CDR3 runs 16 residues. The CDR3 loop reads CASSLGDQGLSDTQYF. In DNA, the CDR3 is TGTGCCAGCAGCTTAGGGGATCAGGGCCTCTCAGATACGCAGTATTTT.

The CDR3 DNA reads TGTGCCTGGAGTGGACAGGTCGGCAATCAGCCCCAGCATTTT. This codes for CAWSGQVGNQPQHF. The chain is built from TRBV30 and TRBJ1-5; weak D call: TRBD1 (6 bases). Germline values: CDR1 GTSNPN, CDR2 SVGIG (reference sequence). The V end lost 1 base, the J end lost 2 bases, and 9 bases lay between the germline ends. CDR3 size: 14 residues.